The TCR beta chain described here comes from a study of metastatic and nonmetastatic thyroid tumors (TCRdb year 2020). Looking at the study overall: Repertoires from peripheral blood and from tumor or nodule tissue samples of malignant and benign thyroid patients were compared. General study outcomes and caveats: In both blood and tumor samples, malignant tumors were reported to have significantly higher TCR beta diversity than benign nodules.

The library was generated by PCR. TCRdb records Illumina HiSeq 4000 as the sequencer. The TCR beta-chain CDR3 region of each patient was profiled by high-throughput sequencing. On the study's bioinformatics: CDR3 differences across clinicopathological groups were used to build a classifier for discriminating distant-metastatic papillary thyroid cancer patients. The Shannon index was used to assess repertoire diversity, and the Morisita-Horn index was used to assess tumor-blood repertoire similarity. The public reads were reanalyzed by TCRdb: fastp trimming at Q25, MiXCR alignment, in-frame beta chains only. Here the V and J calls rest on TCRdb's processing, not on the authors' analysis. The sample table contains about 93,000 clones; only one count was recorded for 8% to 9.5% of them. The biggest ten clones account for 8.8% of the sample. None of the patients had been given any treatment before thyroid surgery. The study retrospectively analysed patient clinical samples collected from the early 2010s to the late 2010s using T-cell receptor beta sequencing.

Measured from the cysteine to the phenylalanine, the CDR3 is 11 residues long. The entry retains the CDR3 DNA only, 33 bases that are in frame from base 1. Per the germline V gene, SGHDN is the CDR1 and FVKESK is the CDR2. V gives up 1 base and J gives up 9 bases, and the segment between their germline ends measures 6 bases. In regard to this clone: Its target antigen remains unknown. Given a much more abundant clone one base away, this may be a read error.

The sequenced material came from blood. The chain is made from TRBV14 and TRBJ1-2, with the D gene too uncertain to name. This receptor was obtained from a female donor with papillary thyroid cancer or a benign thyroid nodule (not recorded which). Some clones in this sample may be carry-over from other donors' samples. The CDR3: CASSQGYCYTF. The nucleotide sequence is TGTGCCAGCAGCCAAGGGTATTGCTACACCTTC.